The clone carrying this T cell receptor (beta chain) has ten or more counts. Its antigen is unidentified. Healthy Caucasians made up all donors. Each CDR3 protein is one row after TCRdb ran MiXCR on the 5' RACE reads. The sample has over 550,000 distinct CDR3 sequences, under 8.5% seen once. V dropped 5 bases and J dropped 4 bases, with 11 bases sitting between them. CDR3 length equals 13 residues. Germline V gives CDR1 LGHDT, CDR2 YNNKEL (reference sequence). The source of the sample is a study of identical twins. Overall study findings and caveats: Zero-insertion results could be subject to partial confounding by invariant MAIT and iNKT cells. Out-of-frame TCR alpha sharing in monozygotic twins exceeded recombination model predictions. Out-of-frame alpha sequences common to twins exhibited a surplus of low generation probability.

The same specimen was also included in a second study, on yellow fever vaccine responses in identical twins.

The sequence was obtained from a woman aged 18 to 35 in good health. The material sequenced was PBMCs. The J gene is TRBJ1-1, the V gene TRBV3-1; possibly TRBD1 for D (6 bases). The CDR3 bases are TGTGCCAGCAGCGACACAGGGACCACTGAAGCTTTCTTT. This gives the protein CASSDTGTTEAFF.